This T cell receptor beta chain derives from a study of blood T cell repertoires in COVID-19. Study-wide background: Both acute and convalescent COVID-19 samples were obtained from the United States, Italy and Spain. In each case, the material was cDNA or gDNA derived from T cells, B-cell-depleted T cells, or PBMCs.

In the original processing: Reference gene primer amplification yielded estimated nucleated cell counts. Repertoires were generated with immunoSEQ multiplex PCR, while TCRdb's copy carries only in-frame clones and drops some. From that table come the V and J calls and clone size; the DNA was used to work out D and trimming. The table shows some 300,000 clones, with around 87% occurring only once. J lost 7 bases, V lost 4 bases, and 13 bases had no gene match. This CDR3 is 16 amino acids long. Per germline, CDR1 LGHNA and CDR2 YNFKEQ. This TCR was sampled from a man aged 65 to 85 with acute or convalescent COVID-19. J is TRBJ1-2 and V is TRBV4-2; 9 nucleotides match TRBD1. Material: peripheral blood. CDR3 loop: CASSRQPGQGSSGYTF. The CDR3 DNA follows: TGTGCCAGCAGCCGACAGCCGGGACAGGGATCTTCTGGCTACACCTTC.